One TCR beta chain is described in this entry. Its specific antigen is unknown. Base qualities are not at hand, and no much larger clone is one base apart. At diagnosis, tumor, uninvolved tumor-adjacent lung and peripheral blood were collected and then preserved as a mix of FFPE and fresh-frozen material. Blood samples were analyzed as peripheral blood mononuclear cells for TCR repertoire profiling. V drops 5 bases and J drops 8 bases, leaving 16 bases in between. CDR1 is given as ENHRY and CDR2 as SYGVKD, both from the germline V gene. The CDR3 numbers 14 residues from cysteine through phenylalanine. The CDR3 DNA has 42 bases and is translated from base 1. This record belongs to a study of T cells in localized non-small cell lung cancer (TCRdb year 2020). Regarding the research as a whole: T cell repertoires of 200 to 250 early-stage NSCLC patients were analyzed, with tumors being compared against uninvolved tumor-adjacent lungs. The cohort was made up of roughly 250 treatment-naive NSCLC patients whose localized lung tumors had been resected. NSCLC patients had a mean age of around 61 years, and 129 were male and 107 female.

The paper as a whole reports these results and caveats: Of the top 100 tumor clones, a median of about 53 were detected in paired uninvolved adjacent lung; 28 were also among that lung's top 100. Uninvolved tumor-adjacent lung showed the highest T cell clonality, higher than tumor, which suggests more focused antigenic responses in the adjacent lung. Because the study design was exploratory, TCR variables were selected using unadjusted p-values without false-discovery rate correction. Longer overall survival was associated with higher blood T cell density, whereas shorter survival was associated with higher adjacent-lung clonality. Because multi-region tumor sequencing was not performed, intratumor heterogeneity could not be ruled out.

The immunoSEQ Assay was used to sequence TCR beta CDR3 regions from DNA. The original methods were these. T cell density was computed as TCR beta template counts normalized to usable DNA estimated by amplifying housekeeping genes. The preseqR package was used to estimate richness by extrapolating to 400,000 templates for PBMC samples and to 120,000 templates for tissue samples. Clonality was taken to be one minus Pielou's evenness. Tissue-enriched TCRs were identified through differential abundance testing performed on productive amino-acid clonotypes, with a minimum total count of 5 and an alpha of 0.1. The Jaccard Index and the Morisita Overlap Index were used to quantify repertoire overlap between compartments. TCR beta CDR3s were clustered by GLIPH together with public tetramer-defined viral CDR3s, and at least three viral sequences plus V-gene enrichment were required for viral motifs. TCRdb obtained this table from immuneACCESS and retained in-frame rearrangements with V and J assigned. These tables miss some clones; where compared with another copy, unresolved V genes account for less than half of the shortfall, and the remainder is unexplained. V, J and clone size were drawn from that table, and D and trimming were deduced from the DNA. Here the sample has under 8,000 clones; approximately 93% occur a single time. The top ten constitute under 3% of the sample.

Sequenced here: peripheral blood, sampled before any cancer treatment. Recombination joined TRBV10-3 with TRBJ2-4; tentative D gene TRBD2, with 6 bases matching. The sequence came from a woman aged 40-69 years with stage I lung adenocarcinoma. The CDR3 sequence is CAISPQGGSDIQYF. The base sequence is TGTGCCATCAGTCCCCAAGGAGGGTCGGACATTCAGTACTTC.